This T cell receptor beta chain was sequenced during a study of graft-versus-host responses after intestinal transplantation. Background on the study: Transplantation in recipients was multivisceral, liver-intestinal, or isolated intestinal.

The study, taken as a whole, reports: Allograft graft-versus-host to host-versus-graft clonal ratios ran high in patients with graft-donor T cell macrochimerism. GvH clones appeared in recipient marrow, some first in ileum or blood.

Looked up from germline, CDR1 is WNHNN and CDR2 is SYGVQD (reference sequence). The CDR3 is 17 residues long. V was shortened by 0 bases and J by 0 bases, with 13 bases between the two germline ends. Clones were sequenced by immunoSEQ multiplex PCR, and TCRdb holds only the in-frame ones, with some missing. The top ten clones hold less than 0.85% of a sample with 35,000 to 40,000 clones, about 95% of them seen once. Concerning this clone itself: What it recognizes is unknown.

V and J are TRBV10-1 and TRBJ2-3; D gene ambiguous. The clonotype originates from a human patient who received an intestinal transplant, so some T cells may come from the graft donor. Material: PBMCs, obtained 16 days after intestinal transplant. CDR3 DNA: TGCGCCAGCAGTGAGTCGACTCCAGGCGGTAGCACAGATACGCAGTATTTT. Its protein product is CASSESTPGGSTDTQYF.